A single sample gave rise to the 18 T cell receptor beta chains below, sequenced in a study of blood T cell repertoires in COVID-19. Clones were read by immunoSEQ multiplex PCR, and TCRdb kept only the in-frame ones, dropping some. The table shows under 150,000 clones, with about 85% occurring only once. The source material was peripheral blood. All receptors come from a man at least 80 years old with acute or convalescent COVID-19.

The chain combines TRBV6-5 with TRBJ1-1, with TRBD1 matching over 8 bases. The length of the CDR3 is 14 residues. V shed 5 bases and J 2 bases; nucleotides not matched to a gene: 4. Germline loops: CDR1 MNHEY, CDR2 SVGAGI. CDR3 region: CASSPTGVNTEAFF. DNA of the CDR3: TGTGCCAGCAGTCCGACAGGGGTTAACACTGAAGCTTTCTTT.

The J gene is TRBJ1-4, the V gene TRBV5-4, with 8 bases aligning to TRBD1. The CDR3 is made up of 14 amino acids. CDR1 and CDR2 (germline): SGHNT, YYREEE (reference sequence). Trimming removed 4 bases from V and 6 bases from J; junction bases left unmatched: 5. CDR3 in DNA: TGTGCCAGCAGCCTGGAGGACAGGGATGAAAAACTGTTTTTT. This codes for CASSLEDRDEKLFF.

The CDR3: CASSNFGGAYTF. CDR3 DNA sequence: TGTGCCAGCTCGAACTTTGGGGGCGCTTACACCTTC. The chain recombines TRBV6-5 with TRBJ1-2; possible D gene TRBD1, 6 bases. Germline CDR1 is MNHEY and CDR2 is SVGAGI. CDR3 length: 12 amino acids. Trimming stripped 8 bases from V and 11 bases from J, with 18 bases between.

Written as DNA, the CDR3 is TGTGCCAGCAGCGGCTCGGGACAGTTGAACACTGAAGCTTTCTTT. Its translation is CASSGSGQLNTEAFF. V usage is TRBV9 and J usage is TRBJ1-1; 7 bases line up with TRBD1. CDR3 length: 15 residues. Germline trimming cut 3 bases from V and 0 bases from J; bases unmatched to any gene: 5. Germline V gene sequence: CDR1 SGDLS, CDR2 YYNGEE.

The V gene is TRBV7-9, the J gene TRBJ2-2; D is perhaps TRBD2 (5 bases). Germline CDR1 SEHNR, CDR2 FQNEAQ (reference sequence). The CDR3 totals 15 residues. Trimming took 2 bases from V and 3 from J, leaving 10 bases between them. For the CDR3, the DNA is TGTGCCAGCAGCTTACCCGGAGGCGACACCGGGGAGCTGTTTTTT. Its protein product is CASSLPGGDTGELFF.

The CDR3 here is CASSPSASNEQFF. The CDR3, as DNA: TGTGCCAGCTCACCTTCCGCCAGCAATGAGCAGTTCTTC. This chain connects TRBV18 to TRBJ2-1; D remains ambiguous. The V gene's germline CDR1 is KGHSH and CDR2 LQKENI. CDR3 size: 13 residues. Trimming shortened V by 3 bases and J by 6 bases, and 9 bases separated the two germline ends.

The CDR3 DNA follows: TGTGCCAGCAGCCGCCGGACTAGCGGGTTACGAGATACGCAGTATTTT. Amino acids: CASSRRTSGLRDTQYF. The chain combines TRBV28 with TRBJ2-3; 11 bases align to TRBD2. The CDR3 is 16 amino acids. The V gene's germline CDR1 is MDHEN and CDR2 SYDVKM. Germline trimming cut 6 bases from V and 5 bases from J; bases unmatched to any gene: 10.

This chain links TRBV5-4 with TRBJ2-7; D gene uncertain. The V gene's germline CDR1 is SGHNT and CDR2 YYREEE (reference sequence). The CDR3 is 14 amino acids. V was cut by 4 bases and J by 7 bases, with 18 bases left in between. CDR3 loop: CASSLRGSLEEQYF. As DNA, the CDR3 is TGTGCCAGCAGCCTTCGCGGCAGTCTTGAGGAGCAGTACTTC.

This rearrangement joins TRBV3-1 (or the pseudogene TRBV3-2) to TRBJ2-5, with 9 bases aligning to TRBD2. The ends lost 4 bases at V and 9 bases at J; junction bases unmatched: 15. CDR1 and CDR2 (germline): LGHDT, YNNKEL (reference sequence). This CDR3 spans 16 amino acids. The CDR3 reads CASSPTGTSRPTAQYF. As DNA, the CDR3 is TGTGCCAGCAGCCCCACCGGGACTAGCAGACCTACGGCCCAGTACTTC.

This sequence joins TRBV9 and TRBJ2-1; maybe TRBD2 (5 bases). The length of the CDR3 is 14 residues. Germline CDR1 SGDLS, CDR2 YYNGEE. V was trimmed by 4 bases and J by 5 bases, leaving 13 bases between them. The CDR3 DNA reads TGTGCCAGCAGCCCCGGGAACGGAAACAATGAGCAGTTCTTC. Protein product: CASSPGNGNNEQFF.

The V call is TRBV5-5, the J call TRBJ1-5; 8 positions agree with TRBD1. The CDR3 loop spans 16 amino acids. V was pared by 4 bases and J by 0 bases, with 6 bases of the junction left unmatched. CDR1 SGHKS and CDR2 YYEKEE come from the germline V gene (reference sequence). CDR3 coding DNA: TGTGCCAGCAGCCTCAGGGGGCGGGTTAGCAATCAGCCCCAGCATTTT. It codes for CASSLRGRVSNQPQHF.

CDR3 loop: CASSIGGTSGSGFETQYF. The CDR3 bases are TGTGCCAGTAGTATAGGGGGGACTAGCGGGAGTGGGTTCGAGACCCAGTACTTC. The chain combines TRBV19 with TRBJ2-5; TRBD2 matches 14 bases. After removal of 1 base from V and 5 bases from J, the junction contained 9 bases not matched to a gene. There are 18 residues in the CDR3. Germline V gene lookup returns CDR1 LNHDA and CDR2 SQIVND (reference sequence). Drawing the rest from reference TRBV19 and TRBJ2-5, the complete variable domain is DGGITQSPKYLFRKEGQNVTLSCEQNLNHDAMYWYRQDPGQGLRLIYYSQIVNDFQKGDIAEGYSVSREKKESFPLTVTSAQKNPTAFYLCASSIGGTSGSGFETQYFGPGTRLLVL.

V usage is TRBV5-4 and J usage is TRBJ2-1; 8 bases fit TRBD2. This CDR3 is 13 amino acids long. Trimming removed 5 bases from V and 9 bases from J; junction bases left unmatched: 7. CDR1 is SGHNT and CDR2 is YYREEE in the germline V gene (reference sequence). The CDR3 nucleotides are TGTGCCAGCAGACGGGGACTAGTGGTTGAGCAGTTCTTC. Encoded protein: CASRRGLVVEQFF.

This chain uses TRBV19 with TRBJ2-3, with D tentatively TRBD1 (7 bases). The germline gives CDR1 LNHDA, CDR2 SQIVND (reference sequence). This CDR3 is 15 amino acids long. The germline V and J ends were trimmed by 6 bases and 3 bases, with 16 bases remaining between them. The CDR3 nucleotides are TGTGCCAGTAGCCCCAGGGGGAGGTGGACAGATACGCAGTATTTT. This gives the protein CASSPRGRWTDTQYF.

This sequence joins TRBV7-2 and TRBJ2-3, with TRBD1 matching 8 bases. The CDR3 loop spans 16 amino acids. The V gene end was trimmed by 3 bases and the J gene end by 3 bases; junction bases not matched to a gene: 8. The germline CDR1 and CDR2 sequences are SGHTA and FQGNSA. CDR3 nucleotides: TGTGCCAGCAGCTTTGGGACAGGACGCCCAACAGATACGCAGTATTTT. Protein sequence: CASSFGTGRPTDTQYF.

The CDR3, as DNA: TGTGCCAGCTCACCAGGGACAGAGGATACGCAGTATTTT. Protein sequence: CASSPGTEDTQYF. The chain employs TRBV18 and TRBJ2-3, with 7 bases fitting TRBD1. The germline V gene encodes CDR1 KGHSH and CDR2 LQKENI. This CDR3 region has 13 residues. V lost 2 bases, J lost 6 bases, and 2 bases stayed unmatched.

The CDR3 coding sequence is TGCGCCAGCAGCACGGGGACAGCAGGTGCAGATACGCAGTATTTT. Protein sequence: CASSTGTAGADTQYF. The V and J genes are TRBV5-1 and TRBJ2-3; 7 bases match TRBD1. The CDR3 has 15 amino acids. Germline values: CDR1 SGHRS, CDR2 YFSETQ. Trimming cost V 4 bases and J 4 bases; bases outside gene matches: 9. Drawing the rest from reference TRBV5-1 and TRBJ2-3, the complete variable domain is KAGVTQTPRYLIKTRGQQVTLSCSPISGHRSVSWYQQTPGQGLQFLFEYFSETQRNKGNFPGRFSGRQFSNSRSEMNVSTLELGDSALYLCASSTGTAGADTQYFGPGTRLTVL.

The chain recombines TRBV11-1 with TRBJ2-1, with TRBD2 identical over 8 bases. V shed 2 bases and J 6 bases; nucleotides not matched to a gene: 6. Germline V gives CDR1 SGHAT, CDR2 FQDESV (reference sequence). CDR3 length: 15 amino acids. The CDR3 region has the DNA TGTGCCAGCAGCTTAAGTCGGGAGGGCCTCAATGAGCAGTTCTTC. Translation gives CASSLSREGLNEQFF.